Each of the 6 T cell receptor beta chains below was sequenced from the same sample in a study of cytomegalovirus exposure and HLA in healthy donors. It was with 60 Vbeta and 13 Jbeta primers that the PCR ran. Assay used: immunoSEQ multiplex PCR; TCRdb lists only in-frame clones, some missing. The repertoire holds over 100,000 clones, with 81% as singletons. The specimen sequenced was PBMCs. All receptors come from a woman aged 30 to 39 in good health and CMV-seronegative.

The chain joins TRBV7-3 to TRBJ2-2; 11 bases agree with TRBD2. Looked up from germline, CDR1 is SGHTA and CDR2 is FQGTGA. The CDR3 consists of 18 residues. V gave up 1 base and J gave up 3 bases; unmatched junction bases: 7. CDR3 amino acids: CASSLMGLLAGDTGELFF. The CDR3 nucleotides read TGTGCCAGCAGCTTAATGGGTCTACTAGCGGGGGACACCGGGGAGCTGTTTTTT.

J is TRBJ2-2 and V is TRBV18; TRBD1 matches at 10 bases. The germline V gene has CDR1 KGHSH and CDR2 LQKENI. V lost 3 bases, J lost 5 bases, and 3 bases stayed unmatched. This CDR3 has 15 residues. CDR3 protein: CASSPGTGDTGELFF. Written as DNA, the CDR3 is TGTGCCAGCTCACCGGGGACAGGGGATACCGGGGAGCTGTTTTTT.

The chain combines TRBV29-1 with TRBJ1-1; 12 nucleotides align to TRBD1. The CDR3 consists of 13 residues. Per germline, CDR1 SQVTM and CDR2 ANQGSEA. V gave up 6 bases and J gave up 5 bases; unmatched junction bases: 4. The CDR3 is CSVGQGAATEAFF. The CDR3 DNA reads as TGCAGCGTGGGACAGGGGGCTGCAACTGAAGCTTTCTTT.

The chain carries TRBV5-4 and TRBJ2-7; 7 bases are shared with TRBD2. Germline V gene sequence: CDR1 SGHNT, CDR2 YYREEE (reference sequence). The CDR3 length is 13 residues. The V and J ends lost 2 bases and 5 bases, in that order; junction bases with no gene match: 4. The CDR3: CASSFWGGDEQYF. CDR3 nucleotide sequence: TGTGCCAGCAGCTTCTGGGGGGGGGACGAGCAGTACTTC.

This sequence joins TRBV10-3 and TRBJ1-2; 11 nucleotides align to TRBD1. Germline CDR1 reads ENHRY; CDR2 reads SYGVKD. The J segment lost 8 bases and the V segment lost 6 bases, leaving 8 bases of the junction unmatched. The CDR3 sequence is 14 residues long. The CDR3: CAIRGTGGPLGYTF. The CDR3 coding sequence is TGTGCCATCAGGGGGACAGGGGGGCCCTTGGGCTACACCTTC.

J is TRBJ1-1 and V is TRBV7-9; weak D call: TRBD1 (5 bases). Trimming shortened V by 0 bases and J by 4 bases, and 9 bases separated the two germline ends. The CDR3 length is 14 residues. Germline CDR1 reads SEHNR; CDR2 reads FQNEAQ (reference sequence). Here the CDR3 reads CASSLARVLTEAFF. Written as DNA, the CDR3 is TGTGCCAGCAGCTTAGCCAGGGTGCTCACTGAAGCTTTCTTT.